This T cell receptor beta chain was identified during a study of cytomegalovirus exposure and HLA in healthy donors. PCR was performed using 60 Vbeta and 13 Jbeta primers. Method: immunoSEQ multiplex PCR; TCRdb's copy keeps in-frame clones and lacks some. The sample has 75,000 to 95,000 clones, roughly 69% seen once. The germline CDR1 and CDR2 sequences are SGHRS and YFSETQ. The CDR3 has 15 residues. The V end was cut by 0 bases, the J end by 4 bases, with 11 bases between. The material sequenced was PBMCs. The chain has TRBV5-1 and TRBJ2-4; the D gene is possibly TRBD1 (5 bases). The receptor's source is a man aged 45 to 65 in good health and CMV-seronegative. The CDR3 nucleotides are TGCGCCAGCAGCTTGGCCTTCGGACAAAAAAACATTCAGTACTTC. This translates into CASSLAFGQKNIQYF.